These 6 T cell receptor beta chains originate from one sample sequenced in a study of blood T cell repertoires in COVID-19. Some clones are missing from TCRdb's copy, which holds only in-frame ones; the method was immunoSEQ multiplex PCR. The table includes under 70,000 clones, less than 85% detected once. Sequences were obtained from peripheral blood. The source is a woman in her 70s with acute or convalescent COVID-19.

V usage is TRBV7-9 and J usage is TRBJ1-2; TRBD1 matches 8 bases. Germline V lookup: CDR1 SEHNR, CDR2 FQNEAQ (reference sequence). The V gene end was trimmed by 3 bases and the J gene end by 3 bases; junction bases not matched to a gene: 6. CDR3 length equals 15 residues. The CDR3 is CASSFQGAADYGYTF. CDR3 nucleotide sequence: TGTGCCAGCAGCTTCCAGGGGGCTGCGGACTATGGCTACACCTTC.

V and J are TRBV6-5 and TRBJ2-1; 11 bases line up with TRBD2. CDR1 is MNHEY and CDR2 is SVGAGI in the germline V gene. The junction had 4 bases not matched to a gene; V was cut back by 2 bases and J by 7 bases. The CDR3 sequence is 15 residues long. The chain's CDR3 is CASSYGSSGGNEQFF. The CDR3 nucleotides are TGTGCCAGCAGTTACGGGTCTAGCGGGGGGAATGAGCAGTTCTTC.

The chain couples TRBV29-1 to TRBJ2-1, with TRBD1 as a possible D gene (7 bases). Germline V gene lookup returns CDR1 SQVTM and CDR2 ANQGSEA. The length of the CDR3 is 14 residues. V lost 5 bases to trimming and J lost 7 bases, with 18 bases between them. The CDR3 DNA reads TGCAGCGTTCCTACGATATCAGGGGGGAATGAGCAGTTCTTC. The encoded protein is CSVPTISGGNEQFF.

This chain joins TRBV4-2 and TRBJ1-5; D is undetermined. Germline assignment: CDR1 LGHNA and CDR2 YNFKEQ. This CDR3 comprises 15 residues. V lost 1 base and J 7 bases, leaving 14 bases between the germline ends. The CDR3 nucleotides are TGTGCCAGCAGCCAAGCGGCGGGGTCGAAGCAGCCCCAGCATTTT. This gives the protein CASSQAAGSKQPQHF.

The chain links TRBV5-1 to TRBJ1-1, with 9 bases matching TRBD1. After removal of 3 bases from V and 4 bases from J, the junction contained 10 bases not matched to a gene. Per the germline V gene, CDR1 is SGHRS and CDR2 is YFSETQ. CDR3 length: 16 residues. The CDR3: CASSSQGQGEGTEAFF. Written as DNA, the CDR3 is TGCGCCAGCAGCTCCCAGGGACAGGGAGAGGGCACTGAAGCTTTCTTT.

The chain links TRBV6-5 to TRBJ1-2; 8 bases map to TRBD1. The length of the CDR3 is 13 residues. Germline CDR1 and CDR2: MNHEY and SVGAGI. V lost 5 bases and J lost 7; bases outside the gene matches: 6. CDR3 amino acids: CASSLATGAGYTF. The CDR3 nucleotides read TGTGCCAGCAGTCTAGCGACAGGGGCTGGCTACACCTTC.